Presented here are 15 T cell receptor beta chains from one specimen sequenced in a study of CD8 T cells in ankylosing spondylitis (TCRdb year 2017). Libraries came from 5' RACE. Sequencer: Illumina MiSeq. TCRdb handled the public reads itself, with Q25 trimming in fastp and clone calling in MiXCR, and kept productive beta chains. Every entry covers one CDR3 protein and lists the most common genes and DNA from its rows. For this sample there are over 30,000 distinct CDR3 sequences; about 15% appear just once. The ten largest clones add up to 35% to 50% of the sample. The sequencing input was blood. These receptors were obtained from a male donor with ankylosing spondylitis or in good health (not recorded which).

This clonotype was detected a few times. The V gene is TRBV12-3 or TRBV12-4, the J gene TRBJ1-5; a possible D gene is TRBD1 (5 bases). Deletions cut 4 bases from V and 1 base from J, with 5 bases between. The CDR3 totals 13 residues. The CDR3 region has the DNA TGTGCCAGCAGTTGGACAAGCAATCAGCCCCAGCATTTT. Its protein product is CASSWTSNQPQHF.

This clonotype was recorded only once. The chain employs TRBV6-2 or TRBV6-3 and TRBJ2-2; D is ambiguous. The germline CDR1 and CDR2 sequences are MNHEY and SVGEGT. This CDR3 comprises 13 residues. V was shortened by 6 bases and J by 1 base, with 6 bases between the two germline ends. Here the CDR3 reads CASSTVNTGELFF. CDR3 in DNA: TGTGCCAGCAGCACAGTGAACACCGGGGAGCTGTTTTTT.

DNA of the CDR3: TGTGCCACCAGCAGTCAGGGGGGATACAATGAGCAGTTCTTC. It codes for CATSSQGGYNEQFF. The chain is built from TRBV12-3 or TRBV12-4 and TRBJ2-1; perhaps TRBD1 as D (7 bases). This CDR3 has 14 amino acids. The ends were cut back, 10 bases at V and 4 bases at J, with 17 bases in the middle.

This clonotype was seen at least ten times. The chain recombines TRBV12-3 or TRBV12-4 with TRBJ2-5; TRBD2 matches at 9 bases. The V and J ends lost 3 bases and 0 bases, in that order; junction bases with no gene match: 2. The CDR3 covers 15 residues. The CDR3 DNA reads TGTGCCAGCAGTTTGTTAGCGGGAGACCAAGAGACCCAGTACTTC. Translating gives CASSLLAGDQETQYF.

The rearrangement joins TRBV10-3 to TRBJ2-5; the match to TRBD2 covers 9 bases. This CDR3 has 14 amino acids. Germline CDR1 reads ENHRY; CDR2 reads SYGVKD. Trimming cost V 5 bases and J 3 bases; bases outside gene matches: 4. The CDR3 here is CAISTLAGKETQYF. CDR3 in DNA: TGTGCCATCAGTACCCTAGCGGGAAAAGAGACCCAGTACTTC.

This CDR3 is CASSTGTYQETQYF. In DNA form, the CDR3 reads TGTGCCAGCAGTACCGGGACGTACCAAGAGACCCAGTACTTC. The rearrangement uses TRBV28 and TRBJ2-5; D tentatively reads TRBD1 or TRBD2 (5 bases each). Trimming removed 5 bases from V and 0 bases from J, with 10 bases in between. Germline V gene data show CDR1 as MDHEN and CDR2 as SYDVKM. The CDR3 runs 14 residues.

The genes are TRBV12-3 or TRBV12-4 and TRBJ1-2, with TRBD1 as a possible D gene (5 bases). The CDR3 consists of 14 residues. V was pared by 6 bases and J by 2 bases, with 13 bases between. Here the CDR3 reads CASRPPGENYGYTF. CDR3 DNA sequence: TGTGCCAGCAGGCCCCCGGGGGAGAACTATGGCTACACCTTC.

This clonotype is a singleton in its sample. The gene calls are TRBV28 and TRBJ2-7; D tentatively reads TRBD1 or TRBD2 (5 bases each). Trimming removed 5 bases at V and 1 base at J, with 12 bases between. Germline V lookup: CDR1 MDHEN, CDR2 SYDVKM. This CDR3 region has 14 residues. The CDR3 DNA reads TGTGCCAGCAGTACCCCGGGACCTTCCTACGAGCAGTACTTC. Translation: CASSTPGPSYEQYF.

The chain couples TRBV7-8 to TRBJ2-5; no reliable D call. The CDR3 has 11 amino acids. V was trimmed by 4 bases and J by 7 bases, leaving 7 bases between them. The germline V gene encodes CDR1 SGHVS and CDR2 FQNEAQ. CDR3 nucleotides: TGTGCCAGCAGCTCCGCAGGGACCCAGTACTTC. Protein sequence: CASSSAGTQYF.

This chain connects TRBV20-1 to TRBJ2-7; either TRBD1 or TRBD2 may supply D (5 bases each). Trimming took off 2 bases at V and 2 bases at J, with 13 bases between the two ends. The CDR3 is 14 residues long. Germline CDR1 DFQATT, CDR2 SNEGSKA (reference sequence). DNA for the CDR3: TGCAGTGCTAGACCCGGGACGGTTACCTACGAGCAGTACTTC. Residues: CSARPGTVTYEQYF.

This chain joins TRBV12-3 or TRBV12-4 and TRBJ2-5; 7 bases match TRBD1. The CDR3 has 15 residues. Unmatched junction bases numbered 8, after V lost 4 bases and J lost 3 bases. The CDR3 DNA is TGTGCCAGCAGTTACTCTATGACAGGGAAAGAGACCCAGTACTTC. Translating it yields CASSYSMTGKETQYF.

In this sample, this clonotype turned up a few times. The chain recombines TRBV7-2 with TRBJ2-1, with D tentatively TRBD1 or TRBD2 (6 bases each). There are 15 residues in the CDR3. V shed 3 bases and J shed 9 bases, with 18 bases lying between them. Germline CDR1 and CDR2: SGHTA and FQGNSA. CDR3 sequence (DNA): TGTGCCAGCAGCTTGGAGGGGACATTGGGAAGTGAGCAGTTCTTC. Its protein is CASSLEGTLGSEQFF.

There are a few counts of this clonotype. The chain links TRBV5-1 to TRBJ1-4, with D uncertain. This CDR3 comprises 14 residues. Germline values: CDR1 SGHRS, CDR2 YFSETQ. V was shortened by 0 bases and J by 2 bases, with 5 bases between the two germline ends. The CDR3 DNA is TGCGCCAGCAGCTTGGGCCAGACTAATGAAAAACTGTTTTTT. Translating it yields CASSLGQTNEKLFF.

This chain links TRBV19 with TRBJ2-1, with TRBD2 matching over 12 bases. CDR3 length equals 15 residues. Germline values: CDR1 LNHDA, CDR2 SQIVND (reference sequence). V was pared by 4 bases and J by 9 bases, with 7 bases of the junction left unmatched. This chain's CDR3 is CASSNLAGGPPEQFF. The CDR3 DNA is TGTGCCAGTAGTAATCTAGCGGGAGGGCCCCCTGAGCAGTTCTTC.

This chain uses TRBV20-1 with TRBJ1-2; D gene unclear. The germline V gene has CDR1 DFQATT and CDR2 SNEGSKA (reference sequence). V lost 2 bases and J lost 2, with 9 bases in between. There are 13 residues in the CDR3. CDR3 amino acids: CSARWIGNYGYTF. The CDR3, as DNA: TGCAGTGCTAGATGGATAGGGAACTATGGCTACACCTTC.